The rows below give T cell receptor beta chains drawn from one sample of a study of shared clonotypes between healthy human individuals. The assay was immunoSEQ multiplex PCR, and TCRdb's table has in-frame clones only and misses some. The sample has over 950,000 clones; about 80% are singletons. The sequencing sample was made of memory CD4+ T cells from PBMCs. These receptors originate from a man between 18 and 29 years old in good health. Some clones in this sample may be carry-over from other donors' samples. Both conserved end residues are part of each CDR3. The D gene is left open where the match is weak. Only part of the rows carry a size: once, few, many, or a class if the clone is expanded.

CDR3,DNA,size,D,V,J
CASSPGAEQETQYF,TGCGCCAGCAGCCCCGGTGCAGAGCAAGAGACCCAGTACTTC,few,-,TRBV5-1,TRBJ2-5
CASSKWGVYNEQFF,TGTGCCAGTAGTAAATGGGGGGTCTACAATGAGCAGTTCTTC,-,-,TRBV19,TRBJ2-1
CASSDSIGTIYF,TGTGCCAGCAGTGATTCTATTGGCACCATATATTTT,-,-,TRBV2,TRBJ1-3
CASGGMEDNNEQFF,TGTGCCAGCGGGGGGATGGAGGATAACAATGAGCAGTTCTTC,-,-,TRBV11-1,TRBJ2-1
CASSPTGANSGNTIYF,TGTGCCAGCTCACCGACAGGGGCCAACTCTGGAAACACCATATATTTT,-,TRBD1,TRBV18,TRBJ1-3
CASSVEGRNEQFF,TGTGCCAGCAGTGTTGAGGGCCGGAATGAGCAGTTCTTC,-,-,TRBV2,TRBJ2-1
CSVQRTASFNEKLFF,TGCAGCGTTCAGAGGACAGCTTCTTTTAATGAAAAACTGTTTTTT,-,-,TRBV29-1,TRBJ1-4
CSVWGGDTEAFF,TGCAGCGTTTGGGGGGGGGACACTGAAGCTTTCTTT,-,-,TRBV29-1,TRBJ1-1
CASSPYRDGLEQFF,TGTGCCAGCTCACCCTACCGGGACGGACTAGAGCAGTTCTTC,-,-,TRBV18,TRBJ2-1
CASSHLPGSKQETQYF,TGTGCCAGCAGCCATTTACCGGGATCGAAACAAGAGACCCAGTACTTC,-,-,TRBV14,TRBJ2-5
CASQGEGATNEKLFF,TGCGCCAGCCAGGGCGAGGGCGCCACTAATGAAAAACTGTTTTTT,-,-,TRBV5-1,TRBJ1-4
CASSINREMNTEAFF,TGTGCCAGCAGTATTAACAGGGAAATGAACACTGAAGCTTTCTTT,-,-,TRBV27,TRBJ1-1
CASSTTNHRGNQPQHF,TGTGCCAGCAGCACGACAAATCACAGGGGGAATCAGCCCCAGCATTTT,-,TRBD1,TRBV6-6,TRBJ1-5
CASSLAGMTGELFF,TGTGCCAGCAGCTTAGCCGGGATGACCGGGGAGCTGTTTTTT,-,-,TRBV11-1,TRBJ2-2
CASSLGTGLGYGYTF,TGTGCCAGCAGCTTAGGGACAGGGTTGGGCTATGGCTACACCTTC,-,TRBD1,TRBV7-9,TRBJ1-2
CASSPPGTGNEKLFF,TGTGCCAGCAGCCCTCCGGGGACAGGGAATGAAAAACTGTTTTTT,few,TRBD1,TRBV9,TRBJ1-4
CASRADGYEQYF,TGTGCCAGCAGGGCAGACGGCTACGAGCAGTACTTC,-,-,TRBV9,TRBJ2-7
CASRAGSMGTEAFF,TGTGCCAGCAGGGCAGGGAGCATGGGGACTGAAGCTTTCTTT,-,-,TRBV27,TRBJ1-1
CASSVANGNTIYF,TGTGCCAGCAGCGTAGCTAATGGAAACACCATATATTTT,few,-,TRBV9,TRBJ1-3
CASSPTGWDKGWRPQHF,TGTGCCAGCAGTCCAACAGGTTGGGACAAGGGTTGGAGGCCCCAGCATTTT,few,-,TRBV28,TRBJ1-5
CASSSFGPDTQYF,TGTGCCAGCAGCTCCTTCGGGCCAGATACGCAGTATTTT,once,-,TRBV11-2,TRBJ2-3
CASSLRQPQETQYF,TGTGCCAGCAGTTTACGACAGCCCCAAGAGACCCAGTACTTC,-,-,TRBV28,TRBJ2-5
CASASDREDGYTF,TGTGCCAGCGCCTCGGACAGGGAAGATGGCTACACCTTC,-,TRBD1,TRBV6-1,TRBJ1-2
CAISRDSMNTEAFF,TGTGCCATCAGCCGGGACAGCATGAACACTGAAGCTTTCTTT,-,TRBD1,TRBV10-3,TRBJ1-1
CASSLTGKYGYTF,TGTGCCAGCAGCCTAACAGGGAAGTATGGCTACACCTTC,-,-,TRBV28,TRBJ1-2
CATTGSSTDTQYF,TGTGCCACGACAGGATCAAGCACAGATACGCAGTATTTT,-,-,TRBV15,TRBJ2-3
CASSAFGLAGEQYF,TGTGCCAGCAGCGCGTTTGGACTAGCGGGCGAGCAGTACTTC,-,TRBD2,TRBV11-3,TRBJ2-7
CASSLGGTGELFF,TGTGCCAGCAGCTTAGGGGGTACCGGGGAGCTGTTTTTT,-,-,TRBV7-3,TRBJ2-2
CASSLSTGTGGGEQYF,TGTGCCAGCAGCCTGTCCACCGGGACAGGTGGGGGGGAGCAGTACTTC,-,TRBD1,TRBV6-6,TRBJ2-7
CASSQVGRGQGYTF,TGTGCCAGCAGTCAAGTTGGCAGGGGGCAAGGCTACACCTTC,-,TRBD1,TRBV28,TRBJ1-2
CASSAGLREQFF,TGTGCCAGCAGTGCCGGACTGCGCGAGCAGTTCTTC,-,-,TRBV28,TRBJ2-1
CASSFTGRYYDEQYF,TGTGCCAGCAGCTTTACGGGACGGTACTACGACGAGCAGTACTTC,-,-,TRBV5-6,TRBJ2-7
CASSFDREEYGYTF,TGTGCCAGCAGTTTCGACAGGGAAGAATATGGCTACACCTTC,-,TRBD1,TRBV27,TRBJ1-2
CASSPGQGTRKAEAFF,TGCGCCAGCAGCCCAGGACAGGGTACTAGGAAGGCTGAAGCTTTCTTT,few,TRBD1,TRBV5-1,TRBJ1-1
CSVGERIGYEQYF,TGCAGCGTTGGGGAGAGGATAGGGTACGAGCAGTACTTC,-,-,TRBV29-1,TRBJ2-7
CASSLTSVGVSTGELFF,TGTGCCAGCAGCTTAACGTCGGTAGGGGTGAGCACCGGGGAGCTGTTTTTT,-,-,TRBV7-3,TRBJ2-2
CASSSTSVGDTQYF,TGTGCCAGCAGCTCCACTAGTGTTGGAGATACGCAGTATTTT,-,-,TRBV7-3,TRBJ2-3
CASRPTGTGYNEQFF,TGCGCCAGCAGACCGACTGGAACGGGATACAATGAGCAGTTCTTC,-,-,TRBV5-1,TRBJ2-1
CAWSRQGPGGQPQHF,TGTGCCTGGAGCCGGCAGGGGCCGGGGGGACAGCCCCAGCATTTT,-,-,TRBV30,TRBJ1-5
CASSPQPQTNEKLFF,TGCGCCAGCAGCCCGCAGCCGCAAACTAATGAAAAACTGTTTTTT,-,-,TRBV5-1,TRBJ1-4
CSVRTGGAGDTEAFF,TGCAGCGTGCGGACAGGGGGCGCAGGGGACACTGAAGCTTTCTTT,-,TRBD1,TRBV29-1,TRBJ1-1
CAWSPHRALAEAFF,TGTGCCTGGAGCCCACATCGAGCGCTCGCTGAAGCTTTCTTT,-,-,TRBV30,TRBJ1-1
CSVELGLADSYNEQFF,TGCAGCGTTGAACTGGGGCTAGCGGACTCCTACAATGAGCAGTTCTTC,few,TRBD2,TRBV29-1,TRBJ2-1
CASSLLAAQETQYF,TGTGCCAGCAGTTTACTTGCAGCTCAAGAGACCCAGTACTTC,-,-,TRBV28,TRBJ2-5